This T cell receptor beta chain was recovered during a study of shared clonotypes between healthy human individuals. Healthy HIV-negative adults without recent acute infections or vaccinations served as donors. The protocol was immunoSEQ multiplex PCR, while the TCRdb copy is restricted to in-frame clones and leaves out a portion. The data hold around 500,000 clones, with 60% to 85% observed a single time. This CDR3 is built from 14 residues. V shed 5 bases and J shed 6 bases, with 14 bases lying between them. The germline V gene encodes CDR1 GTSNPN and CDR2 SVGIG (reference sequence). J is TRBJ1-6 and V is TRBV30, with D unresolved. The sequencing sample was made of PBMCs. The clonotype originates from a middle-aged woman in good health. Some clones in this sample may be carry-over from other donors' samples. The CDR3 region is CAWGLGRINSPLHF. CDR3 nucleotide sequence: TGTGCCTGGGGCCTTGGACGGATTAATTCACCCCTCCACTTT.